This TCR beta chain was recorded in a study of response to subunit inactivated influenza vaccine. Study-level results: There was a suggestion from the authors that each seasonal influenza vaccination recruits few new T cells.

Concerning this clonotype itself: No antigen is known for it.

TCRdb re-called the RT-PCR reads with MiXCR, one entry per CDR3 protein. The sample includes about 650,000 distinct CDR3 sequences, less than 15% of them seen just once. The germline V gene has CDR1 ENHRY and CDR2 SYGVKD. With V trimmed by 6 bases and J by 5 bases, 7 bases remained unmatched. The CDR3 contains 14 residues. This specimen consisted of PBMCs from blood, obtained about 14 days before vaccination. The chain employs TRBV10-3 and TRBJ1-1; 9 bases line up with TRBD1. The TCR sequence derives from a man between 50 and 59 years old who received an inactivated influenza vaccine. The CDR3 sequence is CAIRQTGTGTEAFF. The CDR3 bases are TGTGCCATCAGACAAACCGGGACAGGGACTGAAGCTTTCTTT.